Shown below are 25 T cell receptor beta chains from a single sample sequenced in a study of OX40 agonist ivuxolimab in advanced cancers. Library prep was done by the immunoSEQ multiplex PCR assay. TCRdb retrieved this table from immuneACCESS and kept in-frame rearrangements only. Not all clones are present; in checked studies, unresolved V genes account for under half, and no reason is known for the remainder. This sample gives some 100,000 clones in total; 65% to 90% of them show up just once. The ten largest clones represent less than 2% of the sample. The sample in question was CD4+ or CD8+ T cells sorted from blood, obtained in a trial of the OX40 agonist ivuxolimab. Every receptor here comes from an adult with an advanced solid tumor such as melanoma, head and neck, liver or kidney cancer.

The rearrangement uses TRBV28 and TRBJ1-2, with 12 bases that match TRBD1. The CDR3 has 18 residues. The germline CDR1 and CDR2 sequences are MDHEN and SYDVKM. The junction had 15 bases not matched to a gene; V was cut back by 4 bases and J by 6 bases. CDR3: CASSSPGTGGWVRDGYTF. The CDR3 DNA reads as TGTGCCAGCAGTTCCCCTGGGACAGGGGGCTGGGTGCGCGATGGCTACACCTTC.

The chain employs TRBV27 and TRBJ2-1; 10 positions agree with TRBD1. Germline V gene data show CDR1 as MNHEY and CDR2 as SMNVEV (reference sequence). The CDR3 has 15 residues. J was trimmed by 6 bases and V by 8 bases; bases with no gene match: 10. This CDR3 reads CASGDGQGVFNEQFF. CDR3 DNA sequence: TGTGCCAGCGGGGATGGACAGGGGGTTTTCAATGAGCAGTTCTTC.

The V and J genes are TRBV7-9 and TRBJ2-5; maybe TRBD2 (6 bases). CDR1 is SEHNR and CDR2 is FQNEAQ in the germline V gene (reference sequence). The germline V and J ends were trimmed by 2 bases and 5 bases, with 12 bases remaining between them. The CDR3 is made up of 14 amino acids. The DNA for the CDR3 is TGTGCCAGCAGCTTATCACGGGGGATGGAGACCCAGTACTTC. This translates into CASSLSRGMETQYF.

The chain carries TRBV18 and TRBJ2-5; TRBD2 aligns across 8 bases. Gene TRBJ2-7 matches the end of the DNA better, so the J call may be wrong. The CDR3 consists of 18 residues. CDR1 is KGHSH and CDR2 is LQKENI in the germline V gene. The CDR3, as DNA: TGTGCCAGCTCACCATTCACTATGGCTAGCGGGTCCCACTACGAGCAGTACTTC. This translates into CASSPFTMASGSHYEQYF.

The gene calls are TRBV29-1 and TRBJ1-4, with 7 bases aligning to TRBD1. Germline CDR1 SQVTM, CDR2 ANQGSEA. The ends lost 7 bases at V and 5 bases at J; junction bases unmatched: 4. The CDR3 runs 12 residues. The CDR3 DNA sequence: TGCAGCGCCCAGACAGGGAATGAAAAACTGTTTTTT. This gives the protein CSAQTGNEKLFF.

V usage is TRBV5-1 and J usage is TRBJ2-3; D may be TRBD2 (6 bases). CDR1 is SGHRS, CDR2 YFSETQ, per germline. The CDR3 covers 16 residues. V gave up 1 base and J gave up 3 bases, with 15 bases separating them. The CDR3 region has the DNA TGCGCCAGCAGCTTGAATGCCGGGAGTAGGACAGATACGCAGTATTTT. Its protein product is CASSLNAGSRTDTQYF.

CDR3 sequence reads: CSVEDPRIYSYNEQFF. The CDR3 nucleotides read TGCAGCGTTGAAGATCCTAGAATTTACTCCTACAATGAGCAGTTCTTC. The V and J genes are TRBV29-1 and TRBJ2-1; the D is unclear. The germline V gene has CDR1 SQVTM and CDR2 ANQGSEA. This CDR3 spans 16 amino acids. Trimming shortened V by 0 bases and J by 0 bases, and 12 bases separated the two germline ends.

V and J are TRBV5-1 and TRBJ2-1; 7 positions match TRBD2. The ends lost 7 bases at V and 6 bases at J; junction bases unmatched: 10. The germline V gene encodes CDR1 SGHRS and CDR2 YFSETQ. The CDR3 has 14 amino acids. This CDR3 reads CASRESGTPNEQFF. CDR3 in DNA: TGCGCCAGCCGGGAAAGCGGGACCCCCAATGAGCAGTTCTTC.

V and J are TRBV11-1 and TRBJ2-3; possible D gene TRBD2, 6 bases. V lost 5 bases and J lost 3, with 15 bases in between. Germline V lookup: CDR1 SGHAT, CDR2 FQDESV (reference sequence). The CDR3 is made up of 15 amino acids. This chain's CDR3 is CASSPGLIKTDTQYF. The CDR3 DNA reads TGTGCCAGCAGCCCCGGACTAATTAAGACAGATACGCAGTATTTT.

This CDR3 reads CATVGPQGENYGYTF. The CDR3 DNA reads TGTGCCACTGTAGGCCCCCAGGGGGAGAACTATGGCTACACCTTC. V gene TRBV6-1 combines with J gene TRBJ1-2; 7 nucleotides align to TRBD1. J gave up 2 bases and V 10 bases, and 13 bases lay outside the gene matches. Germline assignment: CDR1 MNHNS and CDR2 SASEGT. This CDR3 is built from 15 residues.

The chain recombines TRBV10-3 with TRBJ2-1; possibly TRBD2 for D (6 bases). The CDR3 consists of 14 residues. V dropped 10 bases and J dropped 7 bases, with 20 bases sitting between them. The germline V gene has CDR1 ENHRY and CDR2 SYGVKD. The CDR3 coding sequence is TGTGCCACCTCCGGCGGGATATTGAAAAATGAGCAGTTCTTC. The encoded protein is CATSGGILKNEQFF.

This chain connects TRBV7-3 to TRBJ2-2, with 7 bases fitting TRBD2. Losses at the gene ends were 5 bases for V and 0 bases for J; bases not matched to a gene: 6. The length of the CDR3 is 16 residues. The germline V gene has CDR1 SGHTA and CDR2 FQGTGA. This CDR3 is CASSPREASNTGELFF. The CDR3 nucleotides are TGTGCCAGCAGCCCCCGGGAGGCATCGAACACCGGGGAGCTGTTTTTT.

The V call is TRBV28, the J call TRBJ2-7; 7 bases fit TRBD2. The V gene end was trimmed by 5 bases and the J gene end by 2 bases; junction bases not matched to a gene: 6. Germline V CDR1 and CDR2: MDHEN, SYDVKM. CDR3 size: 14 residues. CDR3 coding DNA: TGTGCCAGCAGTACCAAAGCGGGGACCTACGAGCAGTACTTC. Encoded protein: CASSTKAGTYEQYF. The full variable domain, completed using reference TRBV28 and TRBJ2-7, is DVKVTQSSRYLVKRTGEKVFLECVQDMDHENMFWYRQDPGLGLRLIYFSYDVKMKEKGDIPEGYSVSREKKERFSLILESASTNQTSMYLCASSTKAGTYEQYFGPGTRLTVT.

As DNA, the CDR3 is TGTGCCAGTAGTATTGAACTAGCGTCGTCCACAGATACGCAGTATTTT. This gives the protein CASSIELASSTDTQYF. This sequence joins TRBV19 and TRBJ2-3; 7 bases are a match to TRBD2. The CDR3 sequence is 16 residues long. Germline loops: CDR1 LNHDA, CDR2 SQIVND (reference sequence). With 3 bases clipped from V and 2 bases from J, the junction kept 8 bases outside the gene matches.

The chain employs TRBV7-2 and TRBJ2-2, with TRBD2 matching 9 bases. J was trimmed by 4 bases and V by 1 base; bases with no gene match: 10. Germline V gives CDR1 SGHTA, CDR2 FQGNSA. This CDR3 region has 18 residues. The chain's CDR3 is CASSLGNLAGIGTGELFF. For the CDR3, the DNA is TGTGCCAGCAGCTTAGGGAATCTAGCGGGAATAGGCACCGGGGAGCTGTTTTTT.

The chain uses TRBV19 and TRBJ1-2; D is perhaps TRBD1 (5 bases). This CDR3 spans 13 amino acids. Deletions cut 4 bases from V and 3 bases from J, with 9 bases between. Per the germline V gene, CDR1 is LNHDA and CDR2 is SQIVND (reference sequence). The DNA for the CDR3 is TGTGCCAGTAGTAAGGGGCTCGACTATGGCTACACCTTC. Its translation: CASSKGLDYGYTF.

The chain links TRBV28 to TRBJ2-3; the D gene could be TRBD1 or TRBD2 (5 bases each). From germline, CDR1 is MDHEN and CDR2 SYDVKM. Deletions cut 5 bases from V and 4 bases from J, with 13 bases between. This CDR3 region has 14 residues. The CDR3 here is CASSPGTNSDTQYF. The CDR3 DNA sequence: TGTGCCAGCAGTCCAGGGACCAACTCAGATACGCAGTATTTT. Filled out from reference TRBV28 and TRBJ2-3, the complete variable domain reads DVKVTQSSRYLVKRTGEKVFLECVQDMDHENMFWYRQDPGLGLRLIYFSYDVKMKEKGDIPEGYSVSREKKERFSLILESASTNQTSMYLCASSPGTNSDTQYFGPGTRLTVL.

This clone was seen only a few times. CDR3 amino acids: CASSETSGIYEQYF. CDR3 sequence (DNA): TGTGCCAGCAGTGAAACTAGCGGGATCTACGAGCAGTACTTC. The rearrangement joins TRBV6-1 to TRBJ2-7; 10 positions agree with TRBD2. The germline gives CDR1 MNHNS, CDR2 SASEGT. This CDR3 comprises 14 residues. The V segment lost 2 bases and the J segment 3 bases; nucleotides outside the gene matches: 1.

This clone showed up just a few times. The CDR3 DNA follows: TGTGCCAGCAGTGAAGCTCCCTACTCCTACAATGAGCAGTTCTTC. Its translation is CASSEAPYSYNEQFF. The chain joins TRBV6-1 to TRBJ2-1, with D unresolved. Trimming shortened V by 0 bases and J by 0 bases, and 6 bases separated the two germline ends. Germline-derived CDR1 and CDR2 are MNHNS and SASEGT. CDR3 length: 15 amino acids.

The genes are TRBV5-6 and TRBJ2-7, with TRBD1 as a possible D gene (6 bases). This CDR3 is built from 13 residues. Deletions cut 2 bases from V and 3 bases from J, with 9 bases between. Germline CDR1 and CDR2: SGHDT and YYEEEE. Here the CDR3 reads CASSLQGNYEQYF. The CDR3, as DNA: TGTGCCAGCAGCTTACAGGGAAACTACGAGCAGTACTTC. Full variable domain (rest looked up from reference TRBV5-6 and TRBJ2-7): DAGVTQSPTHLIKTRGQQVTLRCSPKSGHDTVSWYQQALGQGPQFIFQYYEEEERQRGNFPDRFSGHQFPNYSSELNVNALLLGDSALYLCASSLQGNYEQYFGPGTRLTVT.

The gene calls are TRBV5-1 and TRBJ1-1, with 10 bases fitting TRBD1. The trim removed 0 bases at V and 2 bases at J, leaving 1 base unmatched. CDR3 size: 15 residues. Germline V gene lookup returns CDR1 SGHRS and CDR2 YFSETQ. In DNA form, the CDR3 reads TGCGCCAGCAGCTTGGGGACAGGGGGAAACACTGAAGCTTTCTTT. Its translation is CASSLGTGGNTEAFF.

The rearrangement links TRBV30 to TRBJ1-1, with D maybe TRBD1 (5 bases). The germline gives CDR1 GTSNPN, CDR2 SVGIG (reference sequence). V lost 5 bases and J 0 bases, leaving 10 bases between the germline ends. The CDR3 is 13 amino acids. CDR3 DNA: TGTGCCTGGGCCGGGACGTTGAACACTGAAGCTTTCTTT. The encoded protein is CAWAGTLNTEAFF.

The genes are TRBV5-1 and TRBJ2-1, with D perhaps matching TRBD1 or TRBD2 (5 bases each). Germline-derived CDR1 and CDR2 are SGHRS and YFSETQ. The CDR3 totals 15 residues. V was clipped by 7 bases and J by 4 bases, with 18 bases between them. CDR3 sequence reads: CASGVEGQSYNEQFF. The CDR3 DNA sequence: TGCGCCAGCGGGGTTGAGGGGCAAAGTTACAATGAGCAGTTCTTC.

This chain connects TRBV5-1 to TRBJ2-7; 12 bases are a match to TRBD2. The CDR3 has 15 residues. Unmatched junction bases numbered 6, after V lost 4 bases and J lost 4 bases. Germline CDR1 SGHRS, CDR2 YFSETQ. The CDR3 sequence is CASSGWTSGIYEQYF. CDR3 bases: TGCGCCAGCAGCGGATGGACTAGCGGGATTTACGAGCAGTACTTC.

The chain is built from TRBV11-2 and TRBJ2-7; D is ambiguous. Germline CDR1 is SGHAT and CDR2 is FQNNGV. Trimming removed 1 base at V and 3 bases at J, with 7 bases between. The CDR3 sequence is 13 residues long. The CDR3 reads CASSLGQHYEQYF. CDR3 nucleotides: TGTGCCAGCAGCTTAGGGCAGCACTACGAGCAGTACTTC.